What follows are 5 T cell receptor beta chains derived from one specimen sequenced in a study of memory CD4+ T cells and cytomegalovirus serostatus. Single viable CD3+CD4+CD8-CD45RO+ cells were sorted as the memory CD4+ T cells. Some clones are missing from TCRdb's copy, which holds only in-frame ones; the method was immunoSEQ multiplex PCR. The sample holds 45,000 to 60,000 clones, about 83% seen once. The sequenced sample consisted of memory CD4+ T cells from blood. These receptors were obtained from an adult in good health and CMV-seropositive.

The rearrangement links TRBV30 to TRBJ2-7, with 7 bases aligning to TRBD1. V shed 5 bases and J 4 bases; nucleotides not matched to a gene: 11. Per germline, CDR1 GTSNPN and CDR2 SVGIG (reference sequence). The CDR3 spans 14 residues. CDR3 nucleotides: TGTGCCTGGTCCAGGGACAGAGGGGTATACGAGCAGTACTTC. This translates into CAWSRDRGVYEQYF.

This chain connects TRBV11-2 to TRBJ1-1; D is perhaps TRBD1 (6 bases). The V and J ends lost 3 bases and 0 bases respectively, with 11 bases between them. Germline V lookup: CDR1 SGHAT, CDR2 FQNNGV. CDR3 length: 15 amino acids. The DNA for the CDR3 is TGTGCCAGCAGCTTTACAGGGCCGCTGAACACTGAAGCTTTCTTT. Protein: CASSFTGPLNTEAFF. Full variable domain (remainder filled in from reference TRBV11-2 and TRBJ1-1): EAGVAQSPRYKIIEKRQSVAFWCNPISGHATLYWYQQILGQGPKLLIQFQNNGVVDDSQLPKDRFSAERLKGVDSTLKIQPAKLEDSAVYLCASSFTGPLNTEAFFGQGTRLTVV.

The V and J genes are TRBV6-6 and TRBJ2-2; a weak D match, TRBD2 (6 bases). The CDR3 runs 14 residues. V shed 8 bases and J shed 0 bases, with 10 bases lying between them. CDR1 and CDR2 (germline): MNHNY, SVGAGI (reference sequence). CDR3 DNA: TGTGCCAGCTTTAGCGGAACGAACACCGGGGAGCTGTTTTTT. Translation gives CASFSGTNTGELFF.

V usage is TRBV7-2 and J usage is TRBJ2-3; D remains ambiguous. Trimming cost V 5 bases and J 1 base, with 25 bases left between them. CDR3 length equals 19 residues. Per the germline V gene, CDR1 is SGHTA and CDR2 is FQGNSA. The CDR3 DNA reads TGTGCCAGCAGCCCCGTGGGTAGCTTCTCCTCTCCCCGCACAGATACGCAGTATTTT. This codes for CASSPVGSFSSPRTDTQYF.

The chain recombines TRBV6-1 with TRBJ2-1, with D maybe TRBD1 (9 bases). The CDR3 loop spans 15 amino acids. The germline gives CDR1 MNHNS, CDR2 SASEGT. Trimming took 6 bases from V and 5 from J, leaving 17 bases between them. CDR3 DNA: TGTGCCAGCAGCAGCGGGGGACAGGGCCACAATGAGCAGTTCTTC. It yields the protein CASSSGGQGHNEQFF.